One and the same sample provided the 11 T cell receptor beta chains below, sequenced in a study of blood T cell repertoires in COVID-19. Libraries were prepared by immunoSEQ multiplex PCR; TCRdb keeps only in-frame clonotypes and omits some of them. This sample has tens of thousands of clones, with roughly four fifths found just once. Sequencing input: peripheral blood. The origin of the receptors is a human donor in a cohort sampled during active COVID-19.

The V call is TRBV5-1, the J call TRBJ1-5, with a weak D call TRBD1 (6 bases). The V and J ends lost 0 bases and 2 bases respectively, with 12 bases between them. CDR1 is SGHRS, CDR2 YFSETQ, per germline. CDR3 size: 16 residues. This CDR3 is CASSLGTQGGNQPQHF. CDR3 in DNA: TGCGCCAGCAGCTTGGGGACACAGGGCGGCAATCAGCCCCAGCATTTT.

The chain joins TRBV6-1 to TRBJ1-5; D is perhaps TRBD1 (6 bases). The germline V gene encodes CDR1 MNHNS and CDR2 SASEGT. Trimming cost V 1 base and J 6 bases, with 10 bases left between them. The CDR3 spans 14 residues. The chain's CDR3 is CASSEGGGLQPQHF. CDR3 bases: TGTGCCAGCAGTGAAGGGGGGGGGCTTCAGCCCCAGCATTTT.

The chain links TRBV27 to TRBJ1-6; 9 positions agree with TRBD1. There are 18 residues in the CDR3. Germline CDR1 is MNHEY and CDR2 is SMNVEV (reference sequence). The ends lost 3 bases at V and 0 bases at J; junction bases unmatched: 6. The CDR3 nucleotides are TGTGCCAGCAGTTTTCTGGACAGGGGCTCCTCCTATAATTCACCCCTCCACTTT. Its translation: CASSFLDRGSSYNSPLHF.

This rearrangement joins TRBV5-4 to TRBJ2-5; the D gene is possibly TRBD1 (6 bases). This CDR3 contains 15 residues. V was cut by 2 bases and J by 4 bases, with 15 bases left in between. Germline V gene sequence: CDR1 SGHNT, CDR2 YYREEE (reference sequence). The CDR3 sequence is CASSFRTALRETQYF. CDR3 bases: TGTGCCAGCAGCTTCAGGACAGCCCTCCGAGAGACCCAGTACTTC.

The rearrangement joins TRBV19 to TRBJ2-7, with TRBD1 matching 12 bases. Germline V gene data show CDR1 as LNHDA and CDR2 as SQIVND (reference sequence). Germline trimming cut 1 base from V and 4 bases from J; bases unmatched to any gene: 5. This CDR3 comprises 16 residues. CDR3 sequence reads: CASSIAPGQGAYEQYF. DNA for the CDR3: TGTGCCAGTAGTATAGCGCCGGGACAGGGGGCGTACGAGCAGTACTTC.

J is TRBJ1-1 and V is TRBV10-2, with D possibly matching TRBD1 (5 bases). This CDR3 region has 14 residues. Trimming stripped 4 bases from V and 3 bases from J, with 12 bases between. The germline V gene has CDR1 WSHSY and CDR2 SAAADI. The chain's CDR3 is CASSARGGDTEAFF. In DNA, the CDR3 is TGCGCCAGCAGTGCCCGGGGAGGGGACACTGAAGCTTTCTTT.

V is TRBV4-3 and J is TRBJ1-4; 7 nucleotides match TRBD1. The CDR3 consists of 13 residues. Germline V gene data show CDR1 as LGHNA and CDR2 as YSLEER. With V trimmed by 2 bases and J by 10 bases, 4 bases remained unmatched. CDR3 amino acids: CASSQSGQTKLFF. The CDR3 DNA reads TGCGCCAGCAGCCAATCGGGACAGACAAAACTGTTTTTT.

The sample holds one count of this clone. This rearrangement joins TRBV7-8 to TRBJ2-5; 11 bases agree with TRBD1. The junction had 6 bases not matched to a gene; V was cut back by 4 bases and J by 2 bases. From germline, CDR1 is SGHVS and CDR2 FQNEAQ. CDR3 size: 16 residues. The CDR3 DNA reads TGTGCCAGCAGCTGGGGACAGGGGGTCTTTCAAGAGACCCAGTACTTC. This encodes CASSWGQGVFQETQYF.

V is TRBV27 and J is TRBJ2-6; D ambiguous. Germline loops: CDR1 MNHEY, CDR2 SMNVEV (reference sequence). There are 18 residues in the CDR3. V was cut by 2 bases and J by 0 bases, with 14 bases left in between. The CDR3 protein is CASSLTFIRSSGANVLTF. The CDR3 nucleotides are TGTGCCAGCAGTTTAACGTTCATCCGGAGCTCTGGGGCCAACGTCCTGACTTTC.

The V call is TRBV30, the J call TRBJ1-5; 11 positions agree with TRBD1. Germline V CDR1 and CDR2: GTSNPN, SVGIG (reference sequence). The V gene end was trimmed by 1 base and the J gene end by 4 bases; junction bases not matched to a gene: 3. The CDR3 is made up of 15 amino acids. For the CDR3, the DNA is TGTGCCTGGAGTGCGGACAGGGGGCGTAATCAGCCCCAGCATTTT. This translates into CAWSADRGRNQPQHF. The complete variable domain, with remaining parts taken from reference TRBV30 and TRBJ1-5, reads SQTIHQWPATLVQPVGSPLSLECTVEGTSNPNLYWYRQAAGRGLQLLFYSVGIGQISSEVPQNLSASRPQDRQFILSSKKLLLSDSGFYLCAWSADRGRNQPQHFGDGTRLSIL.

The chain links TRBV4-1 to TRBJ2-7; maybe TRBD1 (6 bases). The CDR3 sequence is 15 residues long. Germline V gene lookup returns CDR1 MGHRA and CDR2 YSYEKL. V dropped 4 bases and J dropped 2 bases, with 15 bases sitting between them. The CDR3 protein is CASSRRRGTTYEQYF. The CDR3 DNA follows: TGCGCCAGCAGCCGGCGTAGGGGGACGACCTACGAGCAGTACTTC.